The T cell receptor (beta chain) under discussion was sequenced for a study of blood T cell repertoires in COVID-19. Study details: Samples came from the United States, Italy and Spain, spanning acute and convalescent COVID-19. The analysed material was cDNA or gDNA that came from T cells, B-cell-depleted T cells, or PBMCs.

As processed by the authors: Amplification of reference gene primers provided the estimated nucleated cell counts. Repertoires were generated with immunoSEQ multiplex PCR, while TCRdb's copy carries only in-frame clones and drops some. The DNA was the basis for D and trimming; V, J and clone size are from that table. The sample has 250,000 to 300,000 clones, 89% seen once. The germline V gene encodes CDR1 SEHNR and CDR2 FQNEAQ (reference sequence). Trimming stripped 0 bases from V and 6 bases from J, with 6 bases between. The CDR3 runs 13 residues. Sample: peripheral blood. The chain carries TRBV7-9 and TRBJ2-1; unclear D gene. The receptor's source is a woman aged 40 to 50 who had recovered from COVID-19. CDR3 sequence: CASSLARLNEQFF. The CDR3 DNA sequence: TGTGCCAGCAGCTTAGCAAGACTCAATGAGCAGTTCTTC.